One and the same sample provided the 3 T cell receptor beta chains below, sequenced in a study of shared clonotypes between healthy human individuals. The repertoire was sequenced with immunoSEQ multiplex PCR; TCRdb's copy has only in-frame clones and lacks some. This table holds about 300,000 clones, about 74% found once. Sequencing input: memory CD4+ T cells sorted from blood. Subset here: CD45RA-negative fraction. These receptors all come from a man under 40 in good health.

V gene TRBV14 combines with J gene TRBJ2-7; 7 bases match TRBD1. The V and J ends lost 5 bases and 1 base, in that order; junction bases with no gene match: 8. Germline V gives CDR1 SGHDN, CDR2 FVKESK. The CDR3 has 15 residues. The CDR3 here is CASSFDRASSYEQYF. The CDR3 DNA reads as TGTGCCAGCAGCTTCGACAGGGCCTCTTCCTACGAGCAGTACTTC.

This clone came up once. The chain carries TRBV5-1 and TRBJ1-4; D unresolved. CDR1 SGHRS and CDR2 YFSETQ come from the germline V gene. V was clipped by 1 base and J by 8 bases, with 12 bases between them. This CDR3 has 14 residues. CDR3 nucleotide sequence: TGCGCCAGCAGCTTGCTCGGCGTGGAAGAAAAACTGTTTTTT. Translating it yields CASSLLGVEEKLFF. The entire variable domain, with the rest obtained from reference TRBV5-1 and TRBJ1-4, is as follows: KAGVTQTPRYLIKTRGQQVTLSCSPISGHRSVSWYQQTPGQGLQFLFEYFSETQRNKGNFPGRFSGRQFSNSRSEMNVSTLELGDSALYLCASSLLGVEEKLFFGSGTQLSVL.

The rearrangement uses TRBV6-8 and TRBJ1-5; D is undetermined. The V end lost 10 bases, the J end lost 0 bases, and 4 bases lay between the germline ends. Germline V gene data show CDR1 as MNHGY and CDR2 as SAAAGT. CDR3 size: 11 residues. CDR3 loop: CANHSNQPQHF. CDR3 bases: TGTGCCAACCATAGCAATCAGCCCCAGCATTTT.